This T cell receptor (beta chain) came from a study of cytomegalovirus exposure and HLA in healthy donors. Across the study: Earlier findings included 90 million to 120 million unique TCR beta sequences obtained from 170 million or so T cells. Study outcomes and limitations: In terms of immune exposure information, only CMV serostatus was available.

This clone is a singleton in its sample. Its antigen remains unidentified. V lost 2 bases to trimming and J lost 5 bases, with 9 bases between them. Germline loops: CDR1 MNHEY, CDR2 SMNVEV (reference sequence). This CDR3 comprises 13 residues. Researchers ran the PCR with 60 Vbeta and 13 Jbeta primers. Libraries were prepared by immunoSEQ multiplex PCR; TCRdb keeps only in-frame clonotypes and omits some of them. The table records about 150,000 clones, 60% to 85% of them present only once. Sequences were obtained from PBMCs. This sequence was found in a man aged 50-60 years in good health and CMV-seropositive. The chain employs TRBV27 and TRBJ1-2; the D gene is possibly TRBD1 (6 bases). CDR3 sequence reads: CASSLVQGYGYTF. The CDR3 bases are TGTGCCAGCAGTTTAGTACAGGGATATGGCTACACCTTC.